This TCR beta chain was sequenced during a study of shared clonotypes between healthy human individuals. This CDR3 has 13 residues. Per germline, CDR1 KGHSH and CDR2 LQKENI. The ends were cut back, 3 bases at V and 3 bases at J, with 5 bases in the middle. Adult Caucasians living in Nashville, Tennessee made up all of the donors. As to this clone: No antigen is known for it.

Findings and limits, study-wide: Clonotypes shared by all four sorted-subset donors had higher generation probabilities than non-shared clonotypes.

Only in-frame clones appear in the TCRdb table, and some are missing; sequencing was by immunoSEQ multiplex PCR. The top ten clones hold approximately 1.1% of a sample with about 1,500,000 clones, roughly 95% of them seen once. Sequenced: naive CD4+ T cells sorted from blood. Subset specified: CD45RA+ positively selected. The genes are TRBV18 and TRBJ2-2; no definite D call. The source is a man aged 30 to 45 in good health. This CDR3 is CASSPPDTGELFF. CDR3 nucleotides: TGTGCCAGCTCACCGCCGGACACCGGGGAGCTGTTTTTT.